Listed below are T cell receptor beta chains from one sample, sequenced in a study of follicular helper T cells after annual influenza vaccination. Produced via immunoSEQ multiplex PCR; TCRdb's table is partial and in-frame only. The data show more than 7,500 clones, approximately 90% seen once. Sequences were derived from CXCR5+ CD38- circulating T follicular helper cells from blood, sampled on the day of influenza vaccination. All receptors derive from an adult who received the influenza vaccine. Both conserved end residues are part of each CDR3. D genes are given only for firm matches. Part of the rows lack a size; the others show once, few, many or a class for expanded clones.

D	J	V	size	CDR3	DNA
TRBD1	TRBJ2-5	TRBV5-6	.	CASSPTGGQETQYF	TGTGCCAGCAGCCCCACAGGGGGCCAAGAGACCCAGTACTTC
.	TRBJ2-3	TRBV7-3	once	CASSLKGGMADTQYF	TGTGCCAGCAGCTTAAAAGGGGGGATGGCAGATACGCAGTATTTT
.	TRBJ2-7	TRBV6-5	.	CASSRGVNSYEQYF	TGTGCCAGCAGTCGGGGTGTTAACTCCTACGAGCAGTACTTC
.	TRBJ1-6	TRBV25-1	.	CASSEYEGSYNSPLHF	TGTGCCAGCAGTGAATATGAGGGCTCCTATAATTCACCCCTCCACTTT
.	TRBJ2-2	TRBV2	once	CASSFSGDDTGELFF	TGTGCCAGCAGCTTCTCAGGAGACGACACCGGGGAGCTGTTTTTT
TRBD2	TRBJ2-3	TRBV19	.	CASNPRNPGGGTDTQYF	TGTGCCAGTAATCCACGGAACCCCGGGGGGGGCACAGATACGCAGTATTTT
TRBD1	TRBJ1-2	TRBV18	.	CASSLGYGTGFGYTF	TGTGCCAGCTCGCTTGGTTACGGGACAGGGTTTGGCTACACCTTC
.	TRBJ2-1	TRBV19	.	CASKEDVHNEQFF	TGTGCCAGCAAGGAGGACGTTCACAATGAGCAGTTCTTC
TRBD2	TRBJ2-3	TRBV7-2	.	CASSFNSGGAADTQYF	TGTGCCAGCAGCTTTAATAGCGGGGGGGCCGCAGATACGCAGTATTTT
TRBD1	TRBJ1-2	TRBV10-3	.	CAISEPQGARGNSYGYTF	TGTGCCATCAGTGAGCCACAGGGGGCGCGAGGAAATAGCTATGGCTACACCTTC
.	TRBJ2-7	TRBV25-1	.	CASSEYRGTHEQYF	TGTGCCAGCAGTGAATACAGGGGTACCCACGAGCAGTACTTC
TRBD2	TRBJ2-2	TRBV9	.	CASSVEGGGDGELFF	TGTGCCAGCAGCGTAGAAGGCGGGGGGGACGGGGAGCTGTTTTTT
.	TRBJ1-2	TRBV5-4	few	CASSLRDLNYGYTF	TGTGCCAGCAGCTTGAGGGACCTAAACTATGGCTACACCTTC
.	TRBJ2-2	TRBV5-1	.	CASSLGRDPGELFF	TGCGCCAGCAGCTTGGGGAGGGACCCCGGGGAGCTGTTTTTT
TRBD1	TRBJ1-2	TRBV10-3	once	CAIKGQENYGYTF	TGTGCCATCAAGGGACAGGAAAACTATGGCTACACCTTC
.	TRBJ2-7	TRBV5-6	.	CASSLGTGGGSYEQYF	TGTGCCAGCAGCTTGGGGACGGGTGGTGGAAGCTACGAGCAGTACTTC
TRBD1	TRBJ2-2	TRBV6-1	.	CASRKDRGLGELFF	TGTGCCAGCAGAAAAGACAGGGGGCTGGGGGAGCTGTTTTTT
.	TRBJ2-7	TRBV5-4	.	CASSIQGRYEQYF	TGTGCCAGCAGCATACAGGGGAGGTACGAGCAGTACTTC
.	TRBJ1-2	TRBV6-5	.	CASSYRTEANYGYTF	TGTGCCAGCAGTTACCGAACCGAAGCTAACTATGGCTACACCTTC
.	TRBJ1-5	TRBV15	.	CATSRWKEPSNQPQHF	TGTGCCACCAGCCGATGGAAAGAACCGAGCAATCAGCCCCAGCATTTT
.	TRBJ1-1	TRBV7-2	.	CASSLALSPGAFF	TGTGCCAGCAGCTTAGCGCTGTCCCCCGGGGCTTTCTTT
.	TRBJ1-1	TRBV7-9	once	CASSLSRGNSGNTEAFF	TGTGCCAGCAGCTTATCAAGGGGGAACAGTGGGAACACTGAAGCTTTCTTT
.	TRBJ2-3	TRBV7-2	.	CASSGTADTQYF	TGTGCCAGCAGCGGGACTGCAGATACGCAGTATTTT
.	TRBJ1-1	TRBV7-3	.	CAGSLMGLNTEAFF	TGTGCCGGCAGCTTAATGGGGCTGAACACTGAAGCTTTCTTT
.	TRBJ1-4	TRBV28	.	CASSGEGIVKEKLFF	TGTGCCAGCAGTGGGGAAGGGATAGTGAAGGAAAAACTGTTTTTT
TRBD1	TRBJ2-7	TRBV5-1	.	CASSFGPSGQNYEQYF	TGCGCCAGCAGCTTCGGGCCCTCGGGACAGAACTACGAGCAGTACTTC
TRBD1	TRBJ2-7	TRBV10-3	.	CAISGTGAYEQYF	TGTGCCATCAGTGGGACAGGGGCCTACGAGCAGTACTTC
.	TRBJ2-5	TRBV5-1	.	CASSKQPRGQETQYF	TGCGCCAGCAGCAAGCAACCGAGGGGACAAGAGACCCAGTACTTC
.	TRBJ2-7	TRBV7-2	.	CASSLRGGGSEQYF	TGTGCCAGCAGCTTACGTGGAGGGGGTAGCGAGCAGTACTTC
TRBD1	TRBJ1-1	TRBV12-5	.	CASGPGTENTEAFF	TGTGCTAGTGGTCCCGGGACAGAGAACACTGAAGCTTTCTTT
.	TRBJ2-3	TRBV7-2	.	CASSLEQLGTQYF	TGTGCCAGCAGCTTAGAGCAACTTGGTACGCAGTATTTT
TRBD2	TRBJ2-7	TRBV30	.	CAWSSSGPSYEQYF	TGTGCCTGGAGTTCTAGCGGGCCTTCCTACGAGCAGTACTTC
.	TRBJ2-2	TRBV5-1	.	CASSTGYTGELFF	TGCGCCAGCAGCACCGGTTACACCGGGGAGCTGTTTTTT
.	TRBJ2-1	TRBV5-6	.	CASSYAGTREQFF	TGTGCCAGCAGCTATGCCGGGACCAGGGAGCAGTTCTTC
TRBD1	TRBJ2-3	TRBV6-1	.	CASSVLHRGLTDTQYF	TGTGCCAGCAGTGTCCTACACAGGGGTCTCACAGATACGCAGTATTTT